The clone carrying this T cell receptor (beta chain) was counted only a few times. Its antigen is not identified. The data stem from a study of T-cell memory formation after mild COVID-19. Study overall: TCR clusters were largely donor specific.

The study's findings and limits: Researchers found some responding clones in pre-infection memory, a sign that cross-reactive memory joined.

The germline gives CDR1 SGHAT, CDR2 FQNNGV. This CDR3 comprises 17 residues. The germline V and J ends were trimmed by 5 bases and 8 bases, with 27 bases remaining between them. A 5'RACE reaction primed in the constant segment made cDNA libraries of TCR alpha and TCR beta, and these carried sample barcodes and UMIs. One entry per CDR3 protein results from TCRdb running MiXCR on the 5' RACE reads. The table records approximately 250,000 distinct CDR3 sequences, approximately 16% of them present only once. The rearrangement uses TRBV11-2 and TRBJ1-2; tentatively, D is TRBD1 (5 bases). The TCR sequence derives from a man aged 18 to 30 who had mild COVID-19 (a few samples of this study predate the infection). Cell type and time point are not known. The specimen sequenced was PBMCs or a T cell subset sorted from them (not recorded which). The CDR3 nucleotides read TGTGCCAGCAGCAAGTCGGGACCGACAATAGGTCTAGGCGGCTACACCTTC. As protein: CASSKSGPTIGLGGYTF.